The present entry profiles one T cell receptor beta chain with its context. The record originates from a study of blood T cell repertoires in COVID-19. This CDR3 comprises 16 residues. Trimming cost V 5 bases and J 3 bases; bases outside gene matches: 13. CDR1 and CDR2 from the germline V gene are MDHEN and SYDVKM. Data came from immunoSEQ multiplex PCR; TCRdb stores just in-frame clones and leaves some out. The sample lists roughly 260,000 clones; 87% were seen once. The chain carries TRBV28 and TRBJ2-7, with 7 bases matching TRBD2. The sample was peripheral blood. The receptor's source is a woman aged 50 to 60 who had recovered from COVID-19. DNA for the CDR3: TGTGCCAGCAGTGAGCGGGACTGGTTTTTGAGCTACGAGCAGTACTTC. This gives the protein CASSERDWFLSYEQYF. The complete variable domain, with remaining parts taken from reference TRBV28 and TRBJ2-7, reads DVKVTQSSRYLVKRTGEKVFLECVQDMDHENMFWYRQDPGLGLRLIYFSYDVKMKEKGDIPEGYSVSREKKERFSLILESASTNQTSMYLCASSERDWFLSYEQYFGPGTRLTVT.